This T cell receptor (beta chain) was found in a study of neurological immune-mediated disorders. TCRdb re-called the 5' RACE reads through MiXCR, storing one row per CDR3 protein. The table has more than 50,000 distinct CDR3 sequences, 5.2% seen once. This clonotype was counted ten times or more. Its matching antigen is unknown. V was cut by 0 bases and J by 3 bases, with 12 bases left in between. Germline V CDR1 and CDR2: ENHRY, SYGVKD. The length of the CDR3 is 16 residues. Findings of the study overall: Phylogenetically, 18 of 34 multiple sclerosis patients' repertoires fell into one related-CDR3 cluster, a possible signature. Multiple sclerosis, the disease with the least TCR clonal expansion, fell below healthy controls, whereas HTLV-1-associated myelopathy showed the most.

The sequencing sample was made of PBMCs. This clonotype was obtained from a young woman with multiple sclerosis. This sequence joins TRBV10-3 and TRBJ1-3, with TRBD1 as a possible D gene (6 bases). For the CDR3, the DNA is TGTGCCATCAGTGAGTCGACCACAGGGTTTGGAAACACCATATATTTT. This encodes CAISESTTGFGNTIYF.